This TCR beta chain was found in a study of blood T cells in healthy people across ages. Combining a sample-barcoded 5' primer with a J-beta primer mix, a second PCR ran for about 7 to 11 cycles. Sequencing yielded, for each sample, at least 3 million paired-end reads carrying CDR3. TCRdb re-called the 5' RACE reads through MiXCR, storing one row per CDR3 protein. This sample yields roughly 1.9 million distinct CDR3 sequences, of which roughly two fifths are seen a single time; about 23% belongs to the top ten. Worth noting for this clonotype: Its antigen is currently unknown.

The CDR3 has 15 residues. V lost 3 bases to trimming and J lost 1 base, with 16 bases between them. CDR1 and CDR2 from the germline V gene are DFQATT and SNEGSKA (reference sequence). General study results and limits: Calculation of diversity from one million T cells yielded estimates considered to be underestimates.

This TCR was recovered from a human donor in good health. The chain couples TRBV20-1 to TRBJ2-7; D possibly corresponds to TRBD2 (5 bases). What was sequenced was blood. Here the CDR3 DNA reads TGCAGTGCTAGTAGAGGACTGGACGCTTCCTACGAGCAGTACTTC. Protein product: CSASRGLDASYEQYF.